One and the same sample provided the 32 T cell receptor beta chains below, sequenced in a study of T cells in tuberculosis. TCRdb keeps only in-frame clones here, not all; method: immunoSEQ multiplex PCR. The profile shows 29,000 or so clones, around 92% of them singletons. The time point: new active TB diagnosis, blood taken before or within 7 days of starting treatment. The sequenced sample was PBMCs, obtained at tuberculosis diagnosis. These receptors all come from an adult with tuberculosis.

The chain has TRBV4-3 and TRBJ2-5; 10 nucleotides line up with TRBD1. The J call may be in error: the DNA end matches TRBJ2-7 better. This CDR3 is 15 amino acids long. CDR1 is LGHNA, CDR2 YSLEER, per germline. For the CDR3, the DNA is TGCGCCAGCAGTTCCATCCCGGGACAGGGGCCCGAGCAGTACTTC. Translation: CASSSIPGQGPEQYF.

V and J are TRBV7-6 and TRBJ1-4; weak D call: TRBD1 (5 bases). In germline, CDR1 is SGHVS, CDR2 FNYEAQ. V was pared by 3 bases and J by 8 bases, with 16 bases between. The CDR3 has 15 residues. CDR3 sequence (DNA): TGTGCCAGCAGCTTTATAGGGAGGGACGACGAAAAACTGTTTTTT. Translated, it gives CASSFIGRDDEKLFF.

CDR3 in amino acids: CASSLDRFYGYTF. For the CDR3, the DNA is TGTGCCAGCAGCTTGGACAGATTCTATGGCTACACCTTC. The J gene is TRBJ1-2, the V gene TRBV7-8; perhaps TRBD1 as D (6 bases). The CDR3 length is 13 residues. V lost 3 bases and J 4 bases, leaving 9 bases between the germline ends. Germline values: CDR1 SGHVS, CDR2 FQNEAQ.

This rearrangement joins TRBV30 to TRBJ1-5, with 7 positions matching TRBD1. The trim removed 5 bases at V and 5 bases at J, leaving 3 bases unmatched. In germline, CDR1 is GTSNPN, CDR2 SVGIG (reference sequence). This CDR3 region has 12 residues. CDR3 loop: CAWDRVDQPQHF. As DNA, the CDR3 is TGTGCCTGGGACAGGGTGGATCAGCCCCAGCATTTT.

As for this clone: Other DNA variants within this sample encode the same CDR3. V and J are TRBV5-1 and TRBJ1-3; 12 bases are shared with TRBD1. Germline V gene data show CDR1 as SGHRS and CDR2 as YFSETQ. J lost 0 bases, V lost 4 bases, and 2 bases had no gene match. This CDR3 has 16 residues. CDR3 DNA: TGCGCCAGCAGCCTGGGACAGGGGGCCTCTGGAAACACCATATATTTT. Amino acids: CASSLGQGASGNTIYF.

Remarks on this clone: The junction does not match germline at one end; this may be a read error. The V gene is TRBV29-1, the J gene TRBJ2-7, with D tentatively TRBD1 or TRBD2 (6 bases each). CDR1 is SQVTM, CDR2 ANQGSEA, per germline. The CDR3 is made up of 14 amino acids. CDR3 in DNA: TGCAGCGTGGAAGGGGGGAGGCTGGGCTACGAGCAGTACTTC. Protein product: CSVEGGRLGYEQYF.

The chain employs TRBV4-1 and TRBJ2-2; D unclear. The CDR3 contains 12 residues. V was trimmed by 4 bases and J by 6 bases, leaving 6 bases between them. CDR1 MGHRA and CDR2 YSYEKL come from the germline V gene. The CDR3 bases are TGCGCCAGCAGCCGCGTCGCCGGGGAGCTGTTTTTT. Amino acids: CASSRVAGELFF.

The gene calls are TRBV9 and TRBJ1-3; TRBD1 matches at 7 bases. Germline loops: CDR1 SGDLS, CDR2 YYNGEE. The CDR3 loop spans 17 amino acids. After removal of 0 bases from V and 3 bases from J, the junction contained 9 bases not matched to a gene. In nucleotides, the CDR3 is TGTGCCAGCAGCGTAGGTGACAGGGTCTCAGGTGGAAACACCATATATTTT. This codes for CASSVGDRVSGGNTIYF. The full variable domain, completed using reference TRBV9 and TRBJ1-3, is DSGVTQTPKHLITATGQRVTLRCSPRSGDLSVYWYQQSLDQGLQFLIQYYNGEERAKGNILERFSAQQFPDLHSELNLSSLELGDSALYFCASSVGDRVSGGNTIYFGEGSWLTVV.

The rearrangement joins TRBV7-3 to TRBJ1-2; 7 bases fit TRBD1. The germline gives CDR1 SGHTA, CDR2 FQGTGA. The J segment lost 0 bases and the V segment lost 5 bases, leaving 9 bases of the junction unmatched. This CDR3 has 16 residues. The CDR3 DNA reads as TGTGCCAGCAGCGCCAGGGGGAATGAAGCTAACTATGGCTACACCTTC. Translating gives CASSARGNEANYGYTF. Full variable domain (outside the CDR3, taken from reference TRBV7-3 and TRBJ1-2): GAGVSQTPSNKVTEKGKYVELRCDPISGHTALYWYRQSLGQGPEFLIYFQGTGAADDSGLPNDRFFAVRPEGSVSTLKIQRTERGDSAVYLCASSARGNEANYGYTFGSGTRLTVV.

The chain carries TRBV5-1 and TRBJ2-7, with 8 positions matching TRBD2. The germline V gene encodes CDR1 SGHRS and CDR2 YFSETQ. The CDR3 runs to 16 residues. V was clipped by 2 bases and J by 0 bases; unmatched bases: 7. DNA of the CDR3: TGCGCCAGCAGCTTCTTAGCGGGAATATACTCCTACGAGCAGTACTTC. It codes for CASSFLAGIYSYEQYF.

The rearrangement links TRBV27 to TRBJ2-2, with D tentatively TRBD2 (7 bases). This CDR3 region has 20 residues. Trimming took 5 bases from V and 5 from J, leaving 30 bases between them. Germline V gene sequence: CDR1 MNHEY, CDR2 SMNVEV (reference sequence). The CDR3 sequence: CASSLPHRGRGGVRTGELFF. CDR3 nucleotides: TGTGCCAGCAGTCTACCCCACCGAGGGAGGGGGGGGGTGCGTACCGGGGAGCTGTTTTTT.

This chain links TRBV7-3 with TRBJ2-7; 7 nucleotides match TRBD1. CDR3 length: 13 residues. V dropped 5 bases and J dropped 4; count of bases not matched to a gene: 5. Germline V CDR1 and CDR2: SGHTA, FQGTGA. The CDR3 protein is CASSPGTEYEQYF. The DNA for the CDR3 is TGTGCCAGCAGCCCAGGGACAGAATACGAGCAGTACTTC.

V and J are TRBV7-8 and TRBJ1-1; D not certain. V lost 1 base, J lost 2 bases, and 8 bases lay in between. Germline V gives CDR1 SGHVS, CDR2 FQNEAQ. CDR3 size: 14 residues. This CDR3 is CASSLDRLNTEAFF. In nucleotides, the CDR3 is TGTGCCAGCAGCTTAGACAGACTAAACACTGAAGCTTTCTTT. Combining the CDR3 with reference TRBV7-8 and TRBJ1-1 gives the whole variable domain GAGVSQSPRYKVAKRGQDVALRCDPISGHVSLFWYQQALGQGPEFLTYFQNEAQLDKSGLPSDRFFAERPEGSVSTLKIQRTQQEDSAVYLCASSLDRLNTEAFFGQGTRLTVV.

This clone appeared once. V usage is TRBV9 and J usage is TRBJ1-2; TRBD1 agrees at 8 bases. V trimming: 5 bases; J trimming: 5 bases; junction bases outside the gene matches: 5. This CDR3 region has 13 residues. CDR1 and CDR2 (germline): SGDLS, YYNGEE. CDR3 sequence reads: CASRGTGTYGYTF. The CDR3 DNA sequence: TGTGCCAGCAGGGGGACAGGAACTTATGGCTACACCTTC. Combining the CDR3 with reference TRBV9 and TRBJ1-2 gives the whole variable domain DSGVTQTPKHLITATGQRVTLRCSPRSGDLSVYWYQQSLDQGLQFLIQYYNGEERAKGNILERFSAQQFPDLHSELNLSSLELGDSALYFCASRGTGTYGYTFGSGTRLTVV.

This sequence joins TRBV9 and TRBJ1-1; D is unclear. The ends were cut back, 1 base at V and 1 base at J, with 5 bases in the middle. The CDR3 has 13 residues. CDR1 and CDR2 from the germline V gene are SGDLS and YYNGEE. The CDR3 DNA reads TGTGCCAGCAGCGTATGGGCGAACACTGAAGCTTTCTTT. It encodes CASSVWANTEAFF.

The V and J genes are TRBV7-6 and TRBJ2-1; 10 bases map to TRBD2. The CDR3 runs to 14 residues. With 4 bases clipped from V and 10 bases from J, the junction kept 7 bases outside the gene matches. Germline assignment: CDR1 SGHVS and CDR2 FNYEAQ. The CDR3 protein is CASSYPGLAAEQFF. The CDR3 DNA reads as TGTGCCAGCAGCTACCCAGGACTAGCGGCAGAGCAGTTCTTC.

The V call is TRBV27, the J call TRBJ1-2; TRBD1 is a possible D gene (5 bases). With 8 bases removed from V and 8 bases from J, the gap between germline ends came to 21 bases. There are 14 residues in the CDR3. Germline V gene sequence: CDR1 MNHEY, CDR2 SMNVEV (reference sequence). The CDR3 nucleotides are TGTGCCAGCGGGGGGAGACAGCGACCGCGGGGCTACACCTTC. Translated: CASGGRQRPRGYTF.

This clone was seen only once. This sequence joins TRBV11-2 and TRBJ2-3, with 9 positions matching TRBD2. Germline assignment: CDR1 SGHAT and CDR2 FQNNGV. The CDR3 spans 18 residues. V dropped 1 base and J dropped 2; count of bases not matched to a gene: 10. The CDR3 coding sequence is TGTGCCAGCAGCTTAGTGGGGTTAGCGGGGGCCAACACAGATACGCAGTATTTT. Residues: CASSLVGLAGANTDTQYF.

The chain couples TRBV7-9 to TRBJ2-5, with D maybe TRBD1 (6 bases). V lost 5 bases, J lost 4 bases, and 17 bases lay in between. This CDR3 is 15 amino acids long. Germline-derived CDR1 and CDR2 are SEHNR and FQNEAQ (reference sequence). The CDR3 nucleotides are TGTGCCAGCAGCCTAGAACAGGGTCGGGCAGAGACCCAGTACTTC. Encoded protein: CASSLEQGRAETQYF.

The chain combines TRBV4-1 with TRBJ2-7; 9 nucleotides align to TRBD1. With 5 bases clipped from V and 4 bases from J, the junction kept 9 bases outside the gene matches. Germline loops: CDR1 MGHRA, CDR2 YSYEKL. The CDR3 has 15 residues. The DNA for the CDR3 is TGCGCCAGCAGCACGTCGACAGGGGGAACGTACGAGCAGTACTTC. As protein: CASSTSTGGTYEQYF.

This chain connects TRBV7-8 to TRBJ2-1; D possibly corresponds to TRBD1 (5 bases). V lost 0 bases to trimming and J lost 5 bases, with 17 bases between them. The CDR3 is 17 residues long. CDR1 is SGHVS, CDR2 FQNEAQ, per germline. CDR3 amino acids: CASSLARQWVTNNEQFF. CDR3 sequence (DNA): TGTGCCAGCAGCTTAGCGCGACAGTGGGTCACAAACAATGAGCAGTTCTTC.

The CDR3: CASSWGVAAVYNEQFF. The CDR3 nucleotides read TGTGCCAGCAGCTGGGGGGTAGCGGCAGTCTACAATGAGCAGTTCTTC. This chain uses TRBV5-4 with TRBJ2-1, with a tentative D call TRBD2 (6 bases). This CDR3 has 16 residues. Trimming stripped 3 bases from V and 3 bases from J, with 16 bases between. Germline loops: CDR1 SGHNT, CDR2 YYREEE (reference sequence).

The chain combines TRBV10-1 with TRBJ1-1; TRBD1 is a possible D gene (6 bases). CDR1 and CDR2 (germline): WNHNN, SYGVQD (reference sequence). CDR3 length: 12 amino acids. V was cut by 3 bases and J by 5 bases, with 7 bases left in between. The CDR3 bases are TGCGCCAGCAGTGAAAGGGGGACTGAAGCTTTCTTT. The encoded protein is CASSERGTEAFF.

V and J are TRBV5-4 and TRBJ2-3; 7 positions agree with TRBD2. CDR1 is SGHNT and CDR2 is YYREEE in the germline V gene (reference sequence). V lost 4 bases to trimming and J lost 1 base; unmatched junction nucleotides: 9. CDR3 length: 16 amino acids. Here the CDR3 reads CASSAGDGGGTDTQYF. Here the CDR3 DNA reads TGTGCCAGCAGCGCGGGGGACGGTGGTGGCACAGATACGCAGTATTTT.

The CDR3 coding sequence is TGCGCCAGCAGCGGGGACTGGGACAGCCAGAACACTGAAGCTTTCTTT. Translating it yields CASSGDWDSQNTEAFF. This rearrangement joins TRBV5-1 to TRBJ1-1; 7 bases match TRBD1. V was clipped by 4 bases and J by 1 base; unmatched bases: 10. The CDR3 covers 16 residues. CDR1 is SGHRS, CDR2 YFSETQ, per germline.

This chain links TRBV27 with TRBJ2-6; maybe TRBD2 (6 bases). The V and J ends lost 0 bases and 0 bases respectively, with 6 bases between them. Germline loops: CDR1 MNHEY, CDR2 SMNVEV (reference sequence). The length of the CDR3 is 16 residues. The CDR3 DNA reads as TGTGCCAGCAGTTTATCCGGGGGCTCTGGGGCCAACGTCCTGACTTTC. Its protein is CASSLSGGSGANVLTF.

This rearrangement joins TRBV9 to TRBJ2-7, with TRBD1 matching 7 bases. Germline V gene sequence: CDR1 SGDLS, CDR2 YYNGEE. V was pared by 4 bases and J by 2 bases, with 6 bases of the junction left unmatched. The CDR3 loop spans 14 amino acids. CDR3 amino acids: CASSPQGNPYEQYF. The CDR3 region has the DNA TGTGCCAGCAGCCCACAGGGGAACCCCTACGAGCAGTACTTC.

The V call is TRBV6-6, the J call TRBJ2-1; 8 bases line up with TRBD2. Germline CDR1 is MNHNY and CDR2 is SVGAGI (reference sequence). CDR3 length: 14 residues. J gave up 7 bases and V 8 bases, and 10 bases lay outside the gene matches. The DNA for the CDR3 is TGTGCCAGCTCGAGACTAGCGTCTCAAAATGAGCAGTTCTTC. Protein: CASSRLASQNEQFF.

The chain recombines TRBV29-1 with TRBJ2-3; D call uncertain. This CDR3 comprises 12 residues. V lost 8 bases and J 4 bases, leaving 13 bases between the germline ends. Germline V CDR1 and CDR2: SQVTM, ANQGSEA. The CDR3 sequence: CSLSPSSDTQYF. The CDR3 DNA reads TGCAGCCTTAGTCCATCTTCAGATACGCAGTATTTT.

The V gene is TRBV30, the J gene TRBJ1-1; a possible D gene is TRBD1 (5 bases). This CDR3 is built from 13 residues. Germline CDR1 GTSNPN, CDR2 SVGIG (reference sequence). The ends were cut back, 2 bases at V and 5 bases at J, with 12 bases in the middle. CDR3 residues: CAWSLYGGTEAFF. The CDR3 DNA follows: TGTGCCTGGAGTCTGTATGGGGGGACTGAAGCTTTCTTT.

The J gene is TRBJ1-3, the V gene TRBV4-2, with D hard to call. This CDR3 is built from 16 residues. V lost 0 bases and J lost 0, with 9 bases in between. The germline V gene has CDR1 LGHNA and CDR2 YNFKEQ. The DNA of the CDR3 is TGTGCCAGCAGCCAAGATAGGCGGGGCTCTGGAAACACCATATATTTT. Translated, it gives CASSQDRRGSGNTIYF.

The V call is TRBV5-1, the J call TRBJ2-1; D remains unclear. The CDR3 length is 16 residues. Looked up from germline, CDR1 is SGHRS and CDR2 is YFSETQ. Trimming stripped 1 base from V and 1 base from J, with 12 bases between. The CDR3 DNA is TGCGCCAGCAGCTTGCTAGGCGACCCGTCCTACAATGAGCAGTTCTTC. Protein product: CASSLLGDPSYNEQFF.